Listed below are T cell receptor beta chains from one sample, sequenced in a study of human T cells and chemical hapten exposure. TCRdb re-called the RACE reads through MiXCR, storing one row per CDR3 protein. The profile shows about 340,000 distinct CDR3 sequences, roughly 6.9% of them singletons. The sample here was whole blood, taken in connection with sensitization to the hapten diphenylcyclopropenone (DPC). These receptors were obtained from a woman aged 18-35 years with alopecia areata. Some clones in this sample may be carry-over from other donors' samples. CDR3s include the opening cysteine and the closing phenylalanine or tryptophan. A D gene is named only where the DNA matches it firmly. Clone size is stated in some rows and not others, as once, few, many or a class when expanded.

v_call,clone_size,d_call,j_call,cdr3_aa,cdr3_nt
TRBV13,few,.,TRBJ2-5,CASGRRGAGETQYF,TGTGCCAGCGGGCGGAGGGGGGCCGGAGAGACCCAGTACTTC
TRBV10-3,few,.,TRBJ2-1,CAISESAVRGEQFF,TGTGCCATCAGTGAGTCCGCGGTTCGCGGTGAGCAGTTCTTC
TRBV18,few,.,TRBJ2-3,CASSPGKFTDTQYF,TGTGCCAGCTCACCGGGCAAATTCACAGATACGCAGTATTTT
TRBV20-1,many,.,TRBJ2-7,CSARDSFSYEQYF,TGCAGTGCGCGGGACAGCTTCTCCTACGAGCAGTACTTC
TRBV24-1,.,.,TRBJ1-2,CATSDPGKGYGYTF,TGTGCCACCAGTGATCCCGGAAAGGGCTATGGCTACACCTTC
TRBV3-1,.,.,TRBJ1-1,CASSIGPNTEAFF,TGTGCCAGCAGCATCGGCCCAAACACTGAAGCTTTCTTT
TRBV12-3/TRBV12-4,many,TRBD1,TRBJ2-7,CASTQDRSVYEQYF,TGTGCCAGCACCCAGGACAGGAGTGTCTACGAGCAGTACTTC
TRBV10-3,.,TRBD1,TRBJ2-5,CATGTGRQETQYF,TGTGCCACGGGGACAGGGCGTCAAGAGACCCAGTACTTC
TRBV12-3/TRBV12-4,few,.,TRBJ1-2,CASSLGRHINYGYTF,TGTGCCAGCAGTTTAGGACGACATATTAACTATGGCTACACCTTC
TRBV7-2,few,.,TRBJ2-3,CASSDITDTQYF,TGTGCCAGCAGCGATATCACAGATACGCAGTATTTT
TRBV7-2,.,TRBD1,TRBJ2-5,CASSLARQGRETQYF,TGTGCCAGCAGCTTAGCGCGACAGGGGCGGGAGACCCAGTACTTC
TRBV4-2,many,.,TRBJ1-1,CASSQGPRGTEAFF,TGTGCCAGCAGCCAAGGCCCCCGAGGGACTGAAGCTTTCTTT
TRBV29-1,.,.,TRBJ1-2,CSVQDYGYTF,TGCAGCGTTCAGGACTATGGCTACACCTTC
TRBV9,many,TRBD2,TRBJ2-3,CASSALAGPTDTQYF,TGTGCCAGCAGCGCGCTAGCGGGGCCCACAGATACGCAGTATTTT
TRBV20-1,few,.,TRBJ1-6,CFARGGSSYNSPLHF,TGCTTCGCTAGGGGCGGAAGCTCCTATAATTCACCCCTCCACTTT
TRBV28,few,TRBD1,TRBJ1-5,CASSTGTGHQPQHF,TGTGCCAGCAGTACCGGGACAGGTCATCAGCCCCAGCATTTT
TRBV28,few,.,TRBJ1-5,CASRTRSNQPQHF,TGTGCCTCCCGGACCCGTAGCAATCAGCCCCAGCATTTT
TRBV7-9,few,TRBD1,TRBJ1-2,CASSLFGQGNSGYTF,TGTGCCAGCAGCTTATTCGGACAGGGAAATTCTGGCTACACCTTC
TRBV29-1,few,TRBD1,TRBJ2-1,CSALGQGFMDEQFF,TGCAGCGCCCTGGGACAGGGGTTTATGGATGAGCAGTTCTTC
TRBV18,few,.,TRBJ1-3,CASSRSTGDSGNTIYF,TGTGCCAGCTCACGTTCCACAGGTGACTCTGGAAACACCATATATTTT
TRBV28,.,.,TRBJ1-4,CASSFPASALFF,TGTGCCAGCAGTTTCCCCGCAAGTGCGTTGTTTTTT
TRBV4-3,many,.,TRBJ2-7,CASSQSRDMNEQYF,TGCGCCAGCAGCCAGTCCCGGGACATGAACGAGCAGTACTTC
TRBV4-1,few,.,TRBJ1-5,CASSHLPTGSSNQPQHF,TGCGCCAGCAGCCATTTACCGACAGGAAGTAGCAATCAGCCCCAGCATTTT
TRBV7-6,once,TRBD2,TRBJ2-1,CASSLRRGAPPYKNEQFF,TGTGCCAGCAGCTTAAGGCGGGGGGCTCCCCCTTACAAGAATGAGCAGTTCTTC
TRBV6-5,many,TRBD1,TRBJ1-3,CASRTGSGNTIYF,TGTGCCAGCAGGACAGGGTCTGGAAACACCATATATTTT
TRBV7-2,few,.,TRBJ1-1,CASSLSLQGQANTEAFF,TGTGCCAGCAGCCTCTCCTTACAAGGACAAGCAAACACTGAAGCTTTCTTT
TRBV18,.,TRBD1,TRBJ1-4,CASSPGWTGSAREYEKLFF,TGTGCCAGCTCACCCGGATGGACAGGGAGTGCCAGGGAGTATGAAAAACTGTTTTTT
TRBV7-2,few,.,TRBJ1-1,CASQSYPPNTEAFF,TGTGCCAGTCAGTCCTACCCACCGAACACTGAAGCTTTCTTT
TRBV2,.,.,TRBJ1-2,CASSGVSYGYTF,TGTGCCAGCAGCGGGGTTTCCTATGGCTACACCTTC
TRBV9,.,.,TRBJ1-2,CASSVMADANYGYTF,TGTGCCAGCAGCGTGATGGCAGATGCTAACTATGGCTACACCTTC
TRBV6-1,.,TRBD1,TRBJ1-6,CASSPPGQGTSPLHF,TGTGCCAGCAGCCCCCCGGGACAGGGGACTTCACCCCTCCACTTT
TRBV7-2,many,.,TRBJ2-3,CASRYQTSTDTQYF,TGTGCCAGCAGGTACCAGACTAGCACAGATACGCAGTATTTT
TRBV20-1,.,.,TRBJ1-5,CSATGRRGSSNQPQHF,TGCAGTGCTACGGGACGCCGTGGCTCGAGCAATCAGCCCCAGCATTTT
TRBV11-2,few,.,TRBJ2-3,CASSFLTVEGTDTQYF,TGTGCCAGCAGCTTCCTGACAGTTGAGGGCACAGATACGCAGTATTTT
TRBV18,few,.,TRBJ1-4,CASSPGDATNEKLFF,TGTGCCAGCTCGCCTGGGGATGCAACTAATGAAAAACTGTTTTTT
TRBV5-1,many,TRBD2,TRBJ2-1,CASSPTSGGANEQFF,TGTGCCAGCAGCCCGACTAGCGGGGGGGCCAATGAGCAGTTCTTC
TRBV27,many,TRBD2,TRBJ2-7,CASSFAVAGVNYEQYF,TGTGCCAGCAGTTTCGCCGTAGCGGGGGTCAACTACGAGCAGTACTTC
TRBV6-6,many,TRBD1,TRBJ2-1,CASRTDRAVINEQFF,TGTGCCAGCAGAACCGACAGGGCGGTTATAAATGAGCAGTTCTTC
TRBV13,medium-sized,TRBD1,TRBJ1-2,CASSPRQGQVYGYTF,TGTGCCAGCAGCCCCAGACAGGGACAGGTCTATGGCTACACCTTC
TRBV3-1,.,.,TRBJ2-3,CASSQEGGGAYTQYF,TGTGCCAGCAGCCAAGAAGGAGGGGGGGCTTATACGCAGTATTTT
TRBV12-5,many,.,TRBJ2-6,CASGLGRAWLTSGANVLTF,TGTGCTAGTGGTTTGGGCCGGGCTTGGCTGACTTCTGGGGCCAACGTCCTGACTTTC
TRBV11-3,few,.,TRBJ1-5,CASSARTGNSNQPQHF,TGTGCCAGCAGCGCCCGTACAGGGAATAGCAATCAGCCCCAGCATTTT
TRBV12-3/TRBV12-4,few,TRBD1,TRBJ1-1,CASSTDRGEAFF,TGTGCCAGCAGTACAGACAGGGGGGAAGCTTTCTTT
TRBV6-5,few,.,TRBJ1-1,CASSNRAEAFF,TGTGCCAGCAGCAACAGGGCTGAAGCTTTCTTT
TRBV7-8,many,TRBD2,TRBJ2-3,CASSLARLAKGTQYF,TGTGCCAGCAGCTTAGCCCGACTAGCAAAGGGTACGCAGTATTTT
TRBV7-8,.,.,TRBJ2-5,CASSFASGETQYF,TGTGCCAGCAGCTTCGCGTCCGGAGAGACCCAGTACTTC
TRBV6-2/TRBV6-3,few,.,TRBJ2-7,CASSYTHEQYF,TGTGCCAGCAGTTACACTCACGAGCAGTACTTC
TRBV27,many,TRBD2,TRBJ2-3,CASSSLGTSGGLGTDTQYF,TGTGCCAGCAGTTCCCTCGGGACTAGCGGGGGCCTCGGCACAGATACGCAGTATTTT
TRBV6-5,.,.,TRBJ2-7,CASSGRGAYEQYF,TGTGCCAGCAGTGGGCGGGGCGCCTACGAGCAGTACTTC
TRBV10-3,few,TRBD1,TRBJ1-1,CAISRDRDFPEAFF,TGTGCCATCAGCCGAGACAGGGATTTTCCTGAAGCTTTCTTT
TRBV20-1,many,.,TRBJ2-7,CSAGPTPSAYEQYF,TGCAGTGCAGGCCCCACTCCCTCGGCCTACGAGCAGTACTTC
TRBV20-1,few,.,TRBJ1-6,CSARDYTLGSHSPLHF,TGCAGTGCTAGAGACTACACTCTAGGATCCCATTCACCCCTCCACTTT
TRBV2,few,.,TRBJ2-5,CASSESYGETQYF,TGTGCCAGCAGTGAAAGCTACGGCGAGACCCAGTACTTC
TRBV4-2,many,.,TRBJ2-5,CASSLRTDQETQYF,TGTGCCAGCAGCCTCCGGACCGACCAAGAGACCCAGTACTTC
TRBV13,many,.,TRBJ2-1,CASSLGSGEVYNEQFF,TGTGCCAGCAGCTTAGGCTCGGGGGAAGTATACAATGAGCAGTTCTTC
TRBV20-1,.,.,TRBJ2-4,CSASSRLNIQYF,TGCAGTGCTAGTTCCAGGTTGAACATTCAGTACTTC
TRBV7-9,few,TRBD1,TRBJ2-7,CASSLEGQAHEQYF,TGTGCCAGCAGCTTAGAGGGACAGGCCCACGAGCAGTACTTC
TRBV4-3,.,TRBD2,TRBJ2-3,CASSQTPGLASTTDTQYF,TGCGCCAGCAGCCAAACTCCGGGACTAGCGTCAACCACAGATACGCAGTATTTT
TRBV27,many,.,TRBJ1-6,CASSLFVSSYNSPLHF,TGTGCCAGCAGTTTATTTGTGAGCTCCTATAATTCACCCCTCCACTTT